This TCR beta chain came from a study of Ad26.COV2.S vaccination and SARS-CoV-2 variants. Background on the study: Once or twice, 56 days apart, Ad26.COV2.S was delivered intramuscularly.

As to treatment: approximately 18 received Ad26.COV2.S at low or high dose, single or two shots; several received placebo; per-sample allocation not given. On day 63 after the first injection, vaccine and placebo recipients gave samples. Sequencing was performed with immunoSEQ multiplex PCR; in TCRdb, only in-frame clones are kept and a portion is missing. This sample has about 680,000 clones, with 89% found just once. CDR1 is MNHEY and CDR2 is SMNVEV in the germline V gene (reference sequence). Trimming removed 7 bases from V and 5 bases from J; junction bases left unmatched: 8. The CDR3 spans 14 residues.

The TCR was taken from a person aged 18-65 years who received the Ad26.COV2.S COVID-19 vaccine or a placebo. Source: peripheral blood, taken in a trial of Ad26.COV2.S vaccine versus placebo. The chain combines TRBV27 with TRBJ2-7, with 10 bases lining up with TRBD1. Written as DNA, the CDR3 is TGTGCCAGCACCTCTTTGGACAGGGGGGACGAGCAGTACTTC. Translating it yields CASTSLDRGDEQYF.